The sequence of this T cell receptor (beta chain) was determined in a study of tumor T cells in aggressive B-cell lymphoma. V lost 0 bases to trimming and J lost 0 bases, with 9 bases between them. Germline V CDR1 and CDR2: SGHDT, YYEEEE. The CDR3 runs 15 residues. Produced via immunoSEQ multiplex PCR; TCRdb's table is partial and in-frame only. The sample lists 3,000 to 4,000 clones; 94% were seen once. Input material: tumor tissue. J is TRBJ1-2 and V is TRBV5-6; no definite D call. This clonotype originated in an adult with diffuse large B cell lymphoma. Here the CDR3 DNA reads TGTGCCAGCAGCTTGGGCTCAGGTACTAACTATGGCTACACCTTC. It is translated as CASSLGSGTNYGYTF.